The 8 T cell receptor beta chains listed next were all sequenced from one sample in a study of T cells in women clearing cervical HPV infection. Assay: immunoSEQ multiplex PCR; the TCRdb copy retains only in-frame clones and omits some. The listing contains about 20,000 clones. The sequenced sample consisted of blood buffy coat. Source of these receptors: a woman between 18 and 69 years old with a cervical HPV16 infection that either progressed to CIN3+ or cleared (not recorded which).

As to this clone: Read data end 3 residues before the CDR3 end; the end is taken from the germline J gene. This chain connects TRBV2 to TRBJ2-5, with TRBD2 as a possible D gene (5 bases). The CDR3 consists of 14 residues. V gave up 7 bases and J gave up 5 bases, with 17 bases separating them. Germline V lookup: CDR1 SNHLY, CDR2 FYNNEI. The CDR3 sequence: CASKDRGASETQYF. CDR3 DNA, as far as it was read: TGTGCCAGCAAGGACCGGGGTGCGTCGGAGACC.

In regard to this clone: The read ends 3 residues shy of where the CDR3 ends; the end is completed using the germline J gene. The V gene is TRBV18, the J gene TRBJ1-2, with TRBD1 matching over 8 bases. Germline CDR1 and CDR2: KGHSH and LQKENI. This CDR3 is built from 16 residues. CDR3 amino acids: CASSPWMGTGHSDYTF. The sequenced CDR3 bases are TGTGCCAGCTCACCATGGATGGGGACAGGACATAGTGAC.

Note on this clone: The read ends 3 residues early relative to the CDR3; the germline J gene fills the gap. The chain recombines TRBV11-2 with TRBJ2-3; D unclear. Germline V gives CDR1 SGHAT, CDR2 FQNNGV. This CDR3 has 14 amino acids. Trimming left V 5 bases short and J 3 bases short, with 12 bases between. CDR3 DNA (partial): TGTGCCAGCAGCCTAGGAGTCGCGACAGATACG. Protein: CASSLGVATDT. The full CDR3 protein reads CASSLGVATDTQYF.

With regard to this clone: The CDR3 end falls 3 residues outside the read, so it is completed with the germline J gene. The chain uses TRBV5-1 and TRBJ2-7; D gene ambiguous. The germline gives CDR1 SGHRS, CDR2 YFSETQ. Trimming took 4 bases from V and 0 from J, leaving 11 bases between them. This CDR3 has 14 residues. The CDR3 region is CASSPEPSSYEQYF. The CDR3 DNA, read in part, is TGCGCCAGCAGCCCCGAGCCAAGCTCCTACGAG.

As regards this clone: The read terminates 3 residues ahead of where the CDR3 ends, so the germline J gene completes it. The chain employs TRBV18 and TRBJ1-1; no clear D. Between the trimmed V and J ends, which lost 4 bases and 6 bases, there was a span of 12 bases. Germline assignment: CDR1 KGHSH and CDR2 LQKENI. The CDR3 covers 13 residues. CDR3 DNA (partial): TGTGCCAGCTCACAAAGTCCAGGTTCTGAA. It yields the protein CASSQSPGSE. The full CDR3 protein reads CASSQSPGSEAFF.

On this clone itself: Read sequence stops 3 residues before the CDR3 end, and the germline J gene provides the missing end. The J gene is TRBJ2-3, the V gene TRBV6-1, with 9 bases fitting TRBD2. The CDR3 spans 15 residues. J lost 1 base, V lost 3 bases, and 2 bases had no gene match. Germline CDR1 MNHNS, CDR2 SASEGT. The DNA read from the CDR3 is TGTGCCAGCAGTGATAAGCGGGGGGGCACAGATACG. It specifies CASSDKRGGTDT. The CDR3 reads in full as CASSDKRGGTDTQYF.

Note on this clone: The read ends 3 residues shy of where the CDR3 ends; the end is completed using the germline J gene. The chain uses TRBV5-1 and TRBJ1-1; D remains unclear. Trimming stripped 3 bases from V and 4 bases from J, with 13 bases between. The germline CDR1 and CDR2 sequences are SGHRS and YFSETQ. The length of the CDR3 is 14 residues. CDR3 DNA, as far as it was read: TGCGCCAGCAGCTGGGGAGGGCGGGGCACTGAA. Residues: CASSWGGRGTE. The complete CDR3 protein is CASSWGGRGTEAFF.

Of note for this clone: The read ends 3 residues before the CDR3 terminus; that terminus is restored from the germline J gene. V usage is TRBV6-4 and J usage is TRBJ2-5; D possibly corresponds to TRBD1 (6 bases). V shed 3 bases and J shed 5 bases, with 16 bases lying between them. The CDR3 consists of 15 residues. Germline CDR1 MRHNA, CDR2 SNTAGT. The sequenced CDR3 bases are TGTGCCAGCAGTGAAGAGGCAGGGGCCGGGGAGACC. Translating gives CASSEEAGAGET. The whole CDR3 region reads CASSEEAGAGETQYF.